A single sample is the source of the 14 T cell receptor beta chains below, sequenced in a study of T cells in localized non-small cell lung cancer. Profiled with immunoSEQ multiplex PCR; TCRdb holds only in-frame clones, not every one. The sample has approximately 8,000 clones, 87% seen once; the top ten hold roughly 31%. Sequenced material: peripheral blood, taken before any cancer treatment. These receptors were taken from a male donor aged 60 or older with stage III lung adenocarcinoma.

This chain links TRBV19 with TRBJ1-1, with a tentative D call TRBD1 (5 bases). There are 15 residues in the CDR3. Germline values: CDR1 LNHDA, CDR2 SQIVND (reference sequence). V gave up 3 bases and J gave up 1 base, with 12 bases separating them. Here the CDR3 reads CASSIAVGGNTEAFF. DNA for the CDR3: TGTGCCAGTAGTATCGCCGTCGGGGGGAACACTGAAGCTTTCTTT.

V usage is TRBV7-9 and J usage is TRBJ1-1; D may be TRBD1 (5 bases). V dropped 2 bases and J dropped 0 bases, with 10 bases sitting between them. Germline assignment: CDR1 SEHNR and CDR2 FQNEAQ (reference sequence). The CDR3 has 15 residues. The CDR3 DNA reads TGTGCCAGCAGCTTACCCACAGGCATGAACACTGAAGCTTTCTTT. Encoded protein: CASSLPTGMNTEAFF. The variable domain in full, completed from reference TRBV7-9 and TRBJ1-1, reads DTGVSQNPRHKITKRGQNVTFRCDPISEHNRLYWYRQTLGQGPEFLTYFQNEAQLEKSRLLSDRFSAERPKGSFSTLEIQRTEQGDSAMYLCASSLPTGMNTEAFFGQGTRLTVV.

This chain links TRBV6-5 with TRBJ2-1, with TRBD2 matching 7 bases. The CDR3 is 14 residues long. Germline values: CDR1 MNHEY, CDR2 SVGAGI. Trimming at V came to 9 bases and at J to 8 bases, leaving 13 bases not matched to a gene. CDR3: CASMRWGGSDEQFF. The CDR3 DNA follows: TGTGCCAGTATGAGATGGGGGGGGTCGGATGAGCAGTTCTTC.

This sequence joins TRBV4-1 and TRBJ1-5; 7 nucleotides align to TRBD1. This CDR3 has 15 residues. Unmatched junction bases numbered 4, after V lost 3 bases and J lost 2 bases. Germline V lookup: CDR1 MGHRA, CDR2 YSYEKL. CDR3 DNA: TGCGCCAGCAGCCAGAATACAGGGGGCAATCAGCCCCAGCATTTT. Its protein product is CASSQNTGGNQPQHF.

The chain is built from TRBV18 and TRBJ1-2; no reliable D call. The CDR3 covers 15 residues. V lost 4 bases and J lost 4, with 16 bases in between. Germline lookup yields CDR1 KGHSH and CDR2 LQKENI. The CDR3: CASSLQQSNTYGYTF. CDR3 nucleotide sequence: TGTGCCAGCTCACTACAGCAGAGTAATACCTATGGCTACACCTTC.

This chain links TRBV5-1 with TRBJ2-1, with TRBD1 matching 8 bases. The CDR3 consists of 15 residues. Per germline, CDR1 SGHRS and CDR2 YFSETQ. J lost 4 bases, V lost 1 base, and 4 bases had no gene match. The CDR3 here is CASSLQGAGYNEQFF. Written as DNA, the CDR3 is TGCGCCAGCAGCTTGCAGGGGGCCGGGTACAATGAGCAGTTCTTC. Full variable domain (outside the CDR3, taken from reference TRBV5-1 and TRBJ2-1): KAGVTQTPRYLIKTRGQQVTLSCSPISGHRSVSWYQQTPGQGLQFLFEYFSETQRNKGNFPGRFSGRQFSNSRSEMNVSTLELGDSALYLCASSLQGAGYNEQFFGPGTRLTVL.

The V call is TRBV7-2, the J call TRBJ1-4; TRBD1 is a possible D gene (5 bases). From germline, CDR1 is SGHTA and CDR2 FQGNSA. With 5 bases removed from V and 8 bases from J, the gap between germline ends came to 15 bases. The CDR3 is 14 amino acids. CDR3 sequence: CASSQARVGEKLFF. CDR3 DNA sequence: TGTGCCAGCAGCCAAGCCAGGGTGGGAGAAAAACTGTTTTTT.

V usage is TRBV2 and J usage is TRBJ1-4, with D uncertain. Germline V lookup: CDR1 SNHLY, CDR2 FYNNEI. CDR3 length equals 10 residues. Trimming left V 3 bases short and J 14 bases short, with 7 bases between. In DNA, the CDR3 is TGTGCCAGCAGTGATCGAGTTCTGTTTTTT. Its translation is CASSDRVLFF. The whole variable domain, filled in from reference TRBV2 and TRBJ1-4, reads EPEVTQTPSHQVTQMGQEVILRCVPISNHLYFYWYRQILGQKVEFLVSFYNNEISEKSEIFDDQFSVERPDGSNFTLKIRSTKLEDSAMYFCASSDRVLFFGSGTQLSVL.

The chain combines TRBV9 with TRBJ1-4, with a possible D match to TRBD1 (6 bases). CDR1 is SGDLS, CDR2 YYNGEE, per germline. The CDR3 is 14 amino acids. Trimming took off 4 bases at V and 8 bases at J, with 15 bases between the two ends. The CDR3 DNA follows: TGTGCCAGCAGCTCAAAAACAGGGTCGGAAAAACTGTTTTTT. As protein: CASSSKTGSEKLFF.

The chain uses TRBV7-6 and TRBJ1-1; D unresolved. The V gene's germline CDR1 is SGHVS and CDR2 FNYEAQ. The CDR3 extends over 12 amino acids. The V end was cut by 8 bases, the J end by 1 base, with 8 bases between. The CDR3 region is CASGPRNTEAFF. The CDR3 DNA is TGTGCCAGCGGGCCCAGGAACACTGAAGCTTTCTTT.

This sequence joins TRBV9 and TRBJ2-3; D is tentatively TRBD1 or TRBD2 (5 bases each). Germline V gives CDR1 SGDLS, CDR2 YYNGEE. V lost 0 bases and J lost 5, with 10 bases in between. The CDR3 consists of 14 residues. The CDR3 here is CASSVASRGDTQYF. The DNA of the CDR3 is TGTGCCAGCAGCGTAGCTTCGAGGGGAGATACGCAGTATTTT.

The genes are TRBV28 and TRBJ2-2; D is unresolved. V was cut by 4 bases and J by 2 bases, with 17 bases left in between. There are 17 residues in the CDR3. Germline CDR1 and CDR2: MDHEN and SYDVKM. This CDR3 reads CASSSAMVGLNTGELFF. The CDR3, as DNA: TGTGCCAGCAGTTCCGCCATGGTTGGCTTAAACACCGGGGAGCTGTTTTTT. Using reference TRBV28 and TRBJ2-2 for the parts outside the CDR3, the full variable domain is DVKVTQSSRYLVKRTGEKVFLECVQDMDHENMFWYRQDPGLGLRLIYFSYDVKMKEKGDIPEGYSVSREKKERFSLILESASTNQTSMYLCASSSAMVGLNTGELFFGEGSRLTVL.

In its sample, this clone was seen once. The chain joins TRBV23-1 to TRBJ1-4, with D possibly being TRBD1 (5 bases). TRBV23-1 is an ORF for which the function is uncertain. V was shortened by 4 bases and J by 8 bases, with 14 bases between the two germline ends. The CDR3 covers 14 residues. CDR3 in DNA: TGCGCCAGCAGTCCGGACACCCTAACGGAAAAACTGTTTTTT. It specifies CASSPDTLTEKLFF.

This chain connects TRBV11-1 to TRBJ2-4; D is ambiguous. The CDR3 covers 17 residues. V was trimmed by 5 bases and J by 0 bases, leaving 17 bases between them. Germline values: CDR1 SGHAT, CDR2 FQDESV (reference sequence). CDR3 nucleotide sequence: TGTGCCAGCAGCCCCACGGCATCCCGAATAGCCAAAAACATTCAGTACTTC. Its protein is CASSPTASRIAKNIQYF.